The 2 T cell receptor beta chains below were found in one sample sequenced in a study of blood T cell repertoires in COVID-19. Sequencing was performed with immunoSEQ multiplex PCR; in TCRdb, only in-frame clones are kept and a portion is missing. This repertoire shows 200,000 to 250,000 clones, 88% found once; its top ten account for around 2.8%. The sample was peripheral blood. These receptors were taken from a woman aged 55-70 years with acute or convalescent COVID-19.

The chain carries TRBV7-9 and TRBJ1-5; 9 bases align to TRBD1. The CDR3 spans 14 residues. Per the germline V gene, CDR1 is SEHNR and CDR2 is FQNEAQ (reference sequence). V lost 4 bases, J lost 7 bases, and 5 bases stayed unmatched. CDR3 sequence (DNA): TGTGCCAGCAGCTCCACAGGGGGCGGACAGCCCCAGCATTTT. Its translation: CASSSTGGGQPQHF.

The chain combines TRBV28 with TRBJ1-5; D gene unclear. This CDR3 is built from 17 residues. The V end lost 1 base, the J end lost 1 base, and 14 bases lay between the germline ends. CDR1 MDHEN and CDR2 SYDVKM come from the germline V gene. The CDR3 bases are TGTGCCAGCAGTTTATCCGGGTGGGAGATGAGCAATCAGCCCCAGCATTTT. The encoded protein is CASSLSGWEMSNQPQHF.